The rows below give T cell receptor beta chains drawn from one sample of a study of T cells after posttransplantation cyclophosphamide. Profiling relied on immunoSEQ multiplex PCR, and the TCRdb table lists in-frame clones only, not all of them. This sample's table reports several clones. The source material was gut tissue, sampled roughly 63 days after allogeneic stem cell transplant with posttransplant cyclophosphamide. Receptors originate from a male patient aged 55 to 69 who received an allogeneic stem cell transplant from a related donor and was CMV-positive. Some T cells may be transferred from the graft donor. The CDR3 runs from the conserved cysteine through the conserved F or W. A D gene is named only where the DNA matches it firmly.

d_gene	j_gene	v_gene	CDR3nt	CDR3aa
.	TRBJ1-2	TRBV20-1	TGCAGTGCTAGCAACGTAGATGGCTACACCTTC	CSASNVDGYTF